These 20 T cell receptor beta chains share one sample of origin, sequenced in a study of shared clonotypes between healthy human individuals. Only in-frame clones appear in the TCRdb table, and some are missing; sequencing was by immunoSEQ multiplex PCR. The sample contains under 550,000 clones, approximately 95% of which appear only once. Sequenced: naive CD4+ T cells sorted from blood. Noted subset: CD45RA+ positively selected. These receptors came from a woman between 25 and 40 years old in good health.

This chain connects TRBV18 to TRBJ1-3, with D uncertain. The germline CDR1 and CDR2 sequences are KGHSH and LQKENI. The V end was cut by 0 bases, the J end by 3 bases, with 9 bases between. The CDR3 is made up of 15 amino acids. The CDR3, as DNA: TGTGCCAGCTCACCACCGTCCAGCCATGGAAACACCATATATTTT. This translates into CASSPPSSHGNTIYF.

This rearrangement joins TRBV19 to TRBJ2-7; D is possibly TRBD1 (6 bases). Germline-derived CDR1 and CDR2 are LNHDA and SQIVND (reference sequence). V shed 1 base and J shed 7 bases, with 17 bases lying between them. The CDR3 extends over 15 amino acids. The DNA of the CDR3 is TGTGCCAGTAGTATAGCAGGGGATACCCTTCAAGAGCAGTACTTC. It translates to CASSIAGDTLQEQYF.

The chain carries TRBV7-9 and TRBJ2-2; 9 bases are a match to TRBD1. The CDR3 totals 16 residues. With V trimmed by 2 bases and J by 5 bases, 6 bases remained unmatched. Germline CDR1 reads SEHNR; CDR2 reads FQNEAQ (reference sequence). CDR3 amino acids: CASSLRGQGVTGELFF. CDR3 nucleotide sequence: TGTGCCAGCAGCTTAAGGGGACAGGGAGTTACCGGGGAGCTGTTTTTT.

This chain connects TRBV7-9 to TRBJ1-2, with 9 bases lining up with TRBD1. Germline V gene data show CDR1 as SEHNR and CDR2 as FQNEAQ (reference sequence). This CDR3 has 14 residues. V lost 5 bases and J lost 8; bases outside the gene matches: 9. The CDR3 spells CASSNEGQGGGYTF. The CDR3 DNA sequence: TGTGCCAGCAGCAATGAGGGACAGGGAGGAGGCTACACCTTC.

The J gene is TRBJ1-1, the V gene TRBV2; possibly TRBD1 for D (5 bases). This CDR3 contains 14 residues. The germline CDR1 and CDR2 sequences are SNHLY and FYNNEI. Trimming cost V 7 bases and J 3 bases, with 15 bases left between them. CDR3: CASKGRTSYTEAFF. The CDR3 nucleotides are TGTGCCAGCAAGGGAAGGACAAGTTACACTGAAGCTTTCTTT.

This chain links TRBV28 with TRBJ2-5; the D call may be TRBD1 or TRBD2 (5 bases each). Germline V gives CDR1 MDHEN, CDR2 SYDVKM. The CDR3 is 15 residues long. V shed 6 bases and J shed 3 bases, with 17 bases lying between them. The DNA of the CDR3 is TGTGCCAGCAGCCCCGCAACGGGACCGAAAGAGACCCAGTACTTC. Its translation is CASSPATGPKETQYF.

This clone was seen only a few times. The rearrangement uses TRBV7-9 and TRBJ2-4; TRBD2 matches 10 bases. Germline CDR1 is SEHNR and CDR2 is FQNEAQ (reference sequence). Unmatched junction bases numbered 4, after V lost 5 bases and J lost 6 bases. CDR3 length equals 14 residues. The CDR3 is CASSPGLATNIQYF. As DNA, the CDR3 is TGTGCCAGCAGCCCGGGACTAGCGACAAACATTCAGTACTTC.

For the CDR3, the DNA is TGTGCCAGCTCACGACTTTCAGGGGCCGCGGAGACCCAGTACTTC. Amino acids: CASSRLSGAAETQYF. V usage is TRBV18 and J usage is TRBJ2-5, with TRBD1 as a possible D gene (6 bases). Germline CDR1 KGHSH, CDR2 LQKENI. Deletions cut 4 bases from V and 5 bases from J, with 17 bases between. The CDR3 totals 15 residues.

This CDR3 is CASSRQGQPQHF. CDR3 nucleotide sequence: TGTGCCAGCAGTCGACAGGGGCAGCCCCAGCATTTT. The J gene is TRBJ1-5, the V gene TRBV28, with 8 nucleotides matching TRBD1. Germline V gene sequence: CDR1 MDHEN, CDR2 SYDVKM. V trimming: 5 bases; J trimming: 7 bases; junction bases outside the gene matches: 1. The CDR3 is made up of 12 amino acids.

This chain joins TRBV28 and TRBJ1-2; D is unclear. Germline V gives CDR1 MDHEN, CDR2 SYDVKM. The length of the CDR3 is 14 residues. V was pared by 5 bases and J by 2 bases, with 12 bases between. The CDR3 is CASSTTPNNYGYTF. Written as DNA, the CDR3 is TGTGCCAGCAGTACGACACCAAACAACTATGGCTACACCTTC.

This rearrangement joins TRBV6-5 to TRBJ1-1; perhaps TRBD1 as D (6 bases). V lost 0 bases, J lost 0 bases, and 11 bases lay in between. Germline V gene data show CDR1 as MNHEY and CDR2 as SVGAGI. The CDR3 consists of 16 residues. The CDR3 region has the DNA TGTGCCAGCAGTTACTCAGGGGGTCAAATGAACACTGAAGCTTTCTTT. Its protein is CASSYSGGQMNTEAFF.

This clone has more than one count but fewer than ten. This chain uses TRBV7-8 with TRBJ2-7; D is ambiguous. CDR3 size: 12 residues. Trimming pared 4 bases from V and 2 bases from J, leaving 6 bases between. Per the germline V gene, CDR1 is SGHVS and CDR2 is FQNEAQ. Here the CDR3 DNA reads TGTGCCAGCAGCTCCATTCCCTACGAGCAGTACTTC. It codes for CASSSIPYEQYF.

The chain couples TRBV7-9 to TRBJ2-7; 7 positions agree with TRBD1. The CDR3 is 13 residues long. With 5 bases clipped from V and 4 bases from J, the junction kept 5 bases outside the gene matches. Germline loops: CDR1 SEHNR, CDR2 FQNEAQ (reference sequence). The CDR3 reads CASSPSTGYEQYF. The CDR3 nucleotides read TGTGCCAGCAGCCCCTCGACAGGGTACGAGCAGTACTTC.

This chain joins TRBV7-2 and TRBJ2-6; D possibly corresponds to TRBD1 (6 bases). This CDR3 contains 18 residues. Germline V gene data show CDR1 as SGHTA and CDR2 as FQGNSA. V was pared by 1 base and J by 0 bases, with 13 bases between. The CDR3 here is CASSLVAGQLSGANVLTF. The CDR3 DNA is TGTGCCAGCAGCTTAGTAGCCGGACAGCTCTCTGGGGCCAACGTCCTGACTTTC.

The chain employs TRBV5-6 and TRBJ2-5; D is undetermined. The CDR3 has 16 residues. V was trimmed by 4 bases and J by 1 base, leaving 17 bases between them. CDR1 and CDR2 from the germline V gene are SGHDT and YYEEEE. This CDR3 is CASSGKFSIPQETQYF. CDR3 bases: TGTGCCAGCAGCGGAAAATTTAGTATCCCCCAAGAGACCCAGTACTTC. Complete variable domain (other parts from reference TRBV5-6 and TRBJ2-5): DAGVTQSPTHLIKTRGQQVTLRCSPKSGHDTVSWYQQALGQGPQFIFQYYEEEERQRGNFPDRFSGHQFPNYSSELNVNALLLGDSALYLCASSGKFSIPQETQYFGPGTRLLVL.

The chain carries TRBV27 and TRBJ2-7; D perhaps matches TRBD1 (5 bases). The germline V and J ends were trimmed by 4 bases and 1 base, with 17 bases remaining between them. This CDR3 spans 16 amino acids. Germline V CDR1 and CDR2: MNHEY, SMNVEV (reference sequence). The CDR3 DNA reads as TGTGCCAGCAGTTCGACAGCCCAGCCACCTTCCTACGAGCAGTACTTC. Translating gives CASSSTAQPPSYEQYF.

The J gene is TRBJ1-1, the V gene TRBV4-1, with 8 bases lining up with TRBD1. Germline assignment: CDR1 MGHRA and CDR2 YSYEKL. The V segment lost 6 bases and the J segment 0 bases; nucleotides outside the gene matches: 12. The CDR3 covers 17 residues. CDR3 in DNA: TGCGCCAGCAGTCGCTCGGGACAGGAGGGATTGAACACTGAAGCTTTCTTT. Its translation is CASSRSGQEGLNTEAFF.

V is TRBV27 and J is TRBJ1-1; TRBD1 aligns across 8 bases. V gave up 8 bases and J gave up 2 bases; unmatched junction bases: 4. This CDR3 is 13 amino acids long. Germline V lookup: CDR1 MNHEY, CDR2 SMNVEV (reference sequence). The CDR3 bases are TGTGCCAGCTCGGACAGGGACAACACTGAAGCTTTCTTT. As protein: CASSDRDNTEAFF.

This chain connects TRBV10-3 to TRBJ1-2; 11 nucleotides match TRBD1. With V trimmed by 5 bases and J by 8 bases, 4 bases remained unmatched. The CDR3 is 13 residues long. The germline CDR1 and CDR2 sequences are ENHRY and SYGVKD. The CDR3 DNA follows: TGTGCCATCAGTCCGGGACAGGGGGAGGGCTACACCTTC. It yields the protein CAISPGQGEGYTF.

This clone was seen a single time. The chain recombines TRBV1 with TRBJ2-3; the table calls TRBD2, which could not be checked here. TRBV1 counts as a pseudogene. The CDR3 consists of 11 residues. CDR3 region: CTNSRRNTQYF. The CDR3 nucleotides read TGCACCAACTCAAGGAGGAATACGCAGTATTTT.